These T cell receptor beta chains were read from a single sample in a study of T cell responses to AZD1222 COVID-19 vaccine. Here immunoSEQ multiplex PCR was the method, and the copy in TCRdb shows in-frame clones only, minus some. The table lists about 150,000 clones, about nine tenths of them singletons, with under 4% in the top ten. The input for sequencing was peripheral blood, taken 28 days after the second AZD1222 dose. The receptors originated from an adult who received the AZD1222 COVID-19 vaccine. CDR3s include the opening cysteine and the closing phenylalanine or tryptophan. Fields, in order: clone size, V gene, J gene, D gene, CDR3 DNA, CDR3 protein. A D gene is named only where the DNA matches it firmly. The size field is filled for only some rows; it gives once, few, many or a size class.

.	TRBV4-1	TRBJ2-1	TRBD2	TGCGCCAGCAGCCAAGACGACTTCAATAGCGGGTTCCCCAATGAGCAGTTCTTC	CASSQDDFNSGFPNEQFF
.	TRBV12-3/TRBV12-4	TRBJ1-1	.	TGTGCCAGCAGTTTTACCACTGAAGCTTTCTTT	CASSFTTEAFF
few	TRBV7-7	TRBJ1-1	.	TGTGCCAGCAGCTTATGGGGGATGGGCACTGAAGCTTTCTTT	CASSLWGMGTEAFF
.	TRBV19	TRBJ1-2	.	TGTGCCAGTGGCGTCGGGACATATAACTATGGCTACACCTTC	CASGVGTYNYGYTF
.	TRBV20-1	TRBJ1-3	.	TGCAGTGCTAGTGTTAGGGGGGCTGGAAACACCATATATTTT	CSASVRGAGNTIYF
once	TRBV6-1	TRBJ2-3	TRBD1	TGTGCCAGCAGTGATTTTCAGGGGGTCGGCACAGATACGCAGTATTTT	CASSDFQGVGTDTQYF
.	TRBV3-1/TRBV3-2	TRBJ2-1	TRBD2	TGTGCCAGCAGCCAAGGGGCGGGAGGATTAGACAATGAGCAGTTCTTC	CASSQGAGGLDNEQFF
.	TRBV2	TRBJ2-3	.	TGTGCCAGCAGTAGACTAGTAGGGCTCACAGATACGCAGTATTTT	CASSRLVGLTDTQYF
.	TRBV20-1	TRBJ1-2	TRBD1	TGCAGTGCTAGTTTGGAGGGACAGGGGGCGAAGTATGGCTACACCTTC	CSASLEGQGAKYGYTF
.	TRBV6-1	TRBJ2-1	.	TGTGCCAGCAGTGATTTAGTATTCCAACTCGACAATGAGCAGTTCTTC	CASSDLVFQLDNEQFF
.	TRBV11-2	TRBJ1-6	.	TGTGCCAGCAGCCCGACGGACCCTAATTCACCCCTCCACTTT	CASSPTDPNSPLHF
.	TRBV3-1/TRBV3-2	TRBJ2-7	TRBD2	TGTGCCAGCAGCCAAGGCGGGAGGGGCCACGAGCAGTACTTC	CASSQGGRGHEQYF
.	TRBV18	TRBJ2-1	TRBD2	TGTGCCAGCTCACCGAGGGCGGGGGCCTACAATGAGCAGTTCTTC	CASSPRAGAYNEQFF
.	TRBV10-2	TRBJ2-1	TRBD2	TGCGCCAGCGCCGGGAGGCTATTCAATAATGAGCAGTTCTTC	CASAGRLFNNEQFF
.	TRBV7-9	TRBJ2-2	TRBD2	TGTGCCAGCACACCCCCGGGGGGGTTCGACACCGGGGAGCTGTTTTTT	CASTPPGGFDTGELFF
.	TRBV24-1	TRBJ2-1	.	TGTGCCACCAGTGATCGCAATGAGCAGTTCTTC	CATSDRNEQFF
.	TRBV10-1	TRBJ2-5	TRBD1	TGCGCCAGCAGTGATTGGGGACAGGGGACGGAGACCCAGTACTTC	CASSDWGQGTETQYF
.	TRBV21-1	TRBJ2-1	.	TGTGCCAGCAGCAATCGGGGGAGCTCCTACAATGAGCAGTTCTTC	CASSNRGSSYNEQFF
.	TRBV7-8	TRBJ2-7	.	TGTGCCAGCAGCTTAGCTCGCGAGCAGTACTTC	CASSLAREQYF
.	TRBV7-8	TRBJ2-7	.	TGTGCCAGCTCCCCCGACAGGTCCCCGTACGAGCAGTACTTC	CASSPDRSPYEQYF
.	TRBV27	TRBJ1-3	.	TGTGCCAGCAGTTCCCCAGACAGGACCAGCTCTGGAAACACCATATATTTT	CASSSPDRTSSGNTIYF
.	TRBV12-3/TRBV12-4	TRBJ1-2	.	TGTGCCAGCAGTTTATCCGTAAGGGAAGGCTACACCTTC	CASSLSVREGYTF
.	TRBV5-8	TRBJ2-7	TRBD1	TGTGCCAGCAGCTTTGCCGGGACAGGGTGGCTCGAGCAGTACTTC	CASSFAGTGWLEQYF
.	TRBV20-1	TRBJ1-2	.	TGCAGTGCTAGTTTGTATGGCTACACCTTC	CSASLYGYTF